These T cell receptor beta chains were read from a single sample in a study of shared clonotypes between healthy human individuals. Clones were sequenced by immunoSEQ multiplex PCR, and TCRdb holds only the in-frame ones, with some missing. The table lists 2,100,000 or so clones, 90% to 97% of them singletons, with less than 0.15% in the top ten. Input material: naive CD4+ T cells sorted from blood. Receptors were obtained from a young man in good health. CDR3s include the opening cysteine and the closing phenylalanine or tryptophan. Each record gives: CDR3 length, J gene, V gene, clone size, D gene, CDR3 protein, CDR3 DNA. D genes are given only for firm matches. Clone size appears in some rows only: once, few, many, or a class for an expanded clone.

13,TRBJ2-2,TRBV9,NA,NA,CASTVRGSGELFF,TGTGCCAGCACCGTACGGGGTTCCGGGGAGCTGTTTTTT
15,TRBJ2-4,TRBV27,NA,NA,CASQRTSLAKNIQYF,TGTGCCAGCCAGAGGACGTCCCTAGCCAAAAACATTCAGTACTTC
12,TRBJ1-2,TRBV29-1,NA,NA,CSVESSNYGYTF,TGCAGCGTTGAGAGCAGTAACTATGGCTACACCTTC
15,TRBJ2-5,TRBV7-9,NA,NA,CASTPGRHSQETQYF,TGTGCCAGCACCCCAGGGAGACACTCCCAAGAGACCCAGTACTTC
15,TRBJ2-1,TRBV2,NA,TRBD2,CASSGAGEAYNEQFF,TGTGCCAGCAGTGGAGCGGGAGAGGCTTACAATGAGCAGTTCTTC
17,TRBJ2-7,TRBV28,NA,TRBD1,CASSYRGLPSRSYEQYF,TGTGCCAGCAGTTACAGGGGGCTCCCCTCGCGTTCCTACGAGCAGTACTTC
15,TRBJ2-2,TRBV21-1,NA,NA,CASSKLKVDTGELFF,TGTGCCAGCAGCAAATTAAAGGTGGACACCGGGGAGCTGTTTTTT
13,TRBJ2-7,TRBV11-1,NA,TRBD1,CASSRDRAYEQYF,TGTGCCAGCAGCCGGGACAGGGCCTACGAGCAGTACTTC
13,TRBJ2-3,TRBV5-1,NA,NA,CASMRGYTDTQYF,TGCGCCAGCATGAGGGGGTACACAGATACGCAGTATTTT
15,TRBJ1-2,TRBV7-2,NA,NA,CASSPTEGLSLGYTF,TGTGCCAGCAGCCCCACGGAGGGGTTGTCTCTTGGCTACACCTTC
13,TRBJ2-7,TRBV28,NA,NA,CASSRRAAYEQYF,TGTGCCAGCAGTCGCCGGGCAGCCTACGAGCAGTACTTC
15,TRBJ2-1,TRBV10-3,NA,NA,CAISEGGLLGNEQFF,TGTGCCATCAGTGAAGGGGGACTGCTCGGCAATGAGCAGTTCTTC
15,TRBJ1-5,TRBV6-5,NA,NA,CASRGGSLGNQPQHF,TGTGCCAGCAGAGGGGGTAGTCTAGGCAATCAGCCCCAGCATTTT
16,TRBJ2-7,TRBV6-1,NA,NA,CASSEGGYLFSYEQYF,TGTGCCAGCAGTGAAGGGGGATACCTCTTCTCCTACGAGCAGTACTTC
12,TRBJ2-5,TRBV6-6,NA,NA,CASSPGLETQYF,TGTGCCAGCAGTCCTGGCCTAGAGACCCAGTACTTC
15,TRBJ2-3,TRBV7-2,NA,NA,CASSLGWGSTDTQYF,TGTGCCAGCAGCTTAGGGTGGGGAAGCACAGATACGCAGTATTTT
12,TRBJ1-1,TRBV23-1,NA,NA,CASSQSAGSSFF,TGCGCCAGCAGTCAATCGGCCGGATCGTCTTTCTTT
17,TRBJ2-7,TRBV11-2,NA,TRBD1,CASSLDSGRGRIYEQYF,TGTGCCAGCAGCTTAGATTCGGGCAGGGGGCGAATCTACGAGCAGTACTTC
14,TRBJ1-2,TRBV9,NA,NA,CASSAQVPNYGYTF,TGTGCCAGCAGCGCCCAAGTTCCTAACTATGGCTACACCTTC
15,TRBJ2-1,TRBV6-4,NA,TRBD1,CASGRTGTVYNEQFF,TGTGCCAGCGGTCGCACCGGGACAGTTTACAATGAGCAGTTCTTC
13,TRBJ1-1,TRBV28,NA,NA,CASHIRTGTEAFF,TGTGCCAGCCATATTCGAACAGGGACTGAAGCTTTCTTT
11,TRBJ2-5,TRBV5-1,NA,NA,CASSLLGVQYF,TGCGCCAGCAGCTTGTTGGGTGTCCAGTACTTC
15,TRBJ2-1,TRBV9,NA,TRBD2,CASSPTSGDYNEQFF,TGTGCCAGCAGCCCAACTAGCGGGGATTACAATGAGCAGTTCTTC
14,TRBJ1-1,TRBV7-9,NA,NA,CASSLQAQNTEAFF,TGTGCCAGCAGCTTACAGGCCCAAAACACTGAAGCTTTCTTT
13,TRBJ2-7,TRBV30,NA,TRBD2,CAWSWSGGYEQYF,TGTGCCTGGAGTTGGAGCGGGGGTTACGAGCAGTACTTC
11,TRBJ2-1,TRBV29-1,NA,TRBD2,CSVRTSGEQFF,TGCAGCGTACGGACTAGCGGCGAGCAGTTCTTC
15,TRBJ2-1,TRBV2,NA,NA,CASNYSPSSYNEQFF,TGTGCCAGCAACTACAGCCCGAGCTCCTACAATGAGCAGTTCTTC
13,TRBJ1-2,TRBV18,NA,TRBD1,CASSLRGLDGYTF,TGTGCCAGCTCTCTCAGGGGGCTCGATGGCTACACCTTC
13,TRBJ2-5,TRBV6-1,NA,TRBD1,CASSSTGRETQYF,TGTGCCAGCAGTTCGACAGGGCGAGAGACCCAGTACTTC
13,TRBJ2-5,TRBV30,NA,TRBD1,CAWYRGLGETQYF,TGTGCCTGGTACAGGGGATTGGGAGAGACCCAGTACTTC
16,TRBJ1-1,TRBV7-2,NA,NA,CASSPPVQGRGTEAFF,TGTGCCAGCAGCCCCCCGGTCCAGGGTAGGGGCACTGAAGCTTTCTTT
14,TRBJ2-7,TRBV4-1,NA,NA,CASGKGGPPYEQYF,TGCGCCAGCGGCAAAGGTGGGCCACCCTACGAGCAGTACTTC
15,TRBJ2-5,TRBV2,NA,TRBD1,CASSVTGDARETQYF,TGTGCCAGCAGTGTCACAGGGGATGCGAGGGAGACCCAGTACTTC
13,TRBJ2-1,TRBV2,NA,NA,CASRVDQYNEQFF,TGTGCCAGCAGGGTCGACCAGTACAATGAGCAGTTCTTC
16,TRBJ2-5,TRBV29-1,once,TRBD2,CSISGLAGFLRETQYF,TGCAGCATTTCCGGACTAGCGGGGTTCCTCCGGGAGACCCAGTACTTC
13,TRBJ1-2,TRBV6-6,NA,NA,CASTGQFSYGYTF,TGTGCCAGCACCGGACAGTTCAGCTATGGCTACACCTTC
13,TRBJ2-7,TRBV2,NA,NA,CASSEVRGYEQYF,TGTGCCAGCAGTGAGGTCAGGGGTTACGAGCAGTACTTC
16,TRBJ1-5,TRBV19,NA,NA,CASSINRAYSNQPQHF,TGTGCCAGTAGTATCAATCGAGCATATAGCAATCAGCCCCAGCATTTT
14,TRBJ2-5,TRBV5-1,NA,NA,CASSFDNPGETQYF,TGCGCCAGCAGCTTTGACAACCCGGGAGAGACCCAGTACTTC
15,TRBJ2-3,TRBV7-7,NA,TRBD1,CASSPDRGGTDTQYF,TGTGCTAGCAGCCCAGACAGGGGAGGCACAGATACGCAGTATTTT
14,TRBJ2-5,TRBV2,NA,NA,CASLRGEYQETQYF,TGTGCCAGCCTTCGCGGGGAATACCAAGAGACCCAGTACTTC
12,TRBJ2-7,TRBV14,once,NA,CASSVLSYEQYF,TGTGCCAGCAGCGTACTCAGCTACGAGCAGTACTTC
13,TRBJ1-2,TRBV5-6,once,NA,CASSMRQHGGYTF,TGTGCCAGCAGCATGCGACAGCATGGTGGCTACACCTTC
12,TRBJ2-2,TRBV6-5,NA,NA,CASSSLNGELFF,TGTGCCAGCAGTTCCCTCAACGGGGAGCTGTTTTTT
13,TRBJ2-5,TRBV5-1,NA,NA,CASSPGLTETQYF,TGCGCCAGCAGCCCGGGCCTCACGGAGACCCAGTACTTC
14,TRBJ2-4,TRBV6-1,NA,NA,CASSEGVAKNIQYF,TGTGCCAGCAGTGAAGGTGTAGCCAAAAACATTCAGTACTTC
15,TRBJ2-3,TRBV6-4,NA,TRBD1,CASSVMDRTTDTQYF,TGTGCCAGCAGTGTGATGGACAGGACCACAGATACGCAGTATTTT
14,TRBJ2-7,TRBV5-4,NA,NA,CASRAGTDAYEQYF,TGTGCCAGCAGAGCTGGGACGGATGCCTACGAGCAGTACTTC
13,TRBJ1-1,TRBV11-2,NA,NA,CASSLGESASAFF,TGTGCCAGCAGCTTAGGGGAAAGTGCGAGCGCTTTCTTT
14,TRBJ2-7,TRBV9,NA,TRBD1,CASSGRDRGLEQYF,TGTGCCAGCAGCGGCCGGGACAGGGGGCTCGAGCAGTACTTC
16,TRBJ1-2,TRBV11-2,NA,TRBD1,CASSLVQGASNYGYTF,TGTGCCAGCAGCTTAGTTCAGGGGGCATCGAACTATGGCTACACCTTC
17,TRBJ2-1,TRBV4-3,NA,NA,CASSQGFRDRSYNEQFF,TGCGCCAGCAGCCAAGGGTTCCGGGACCGCTCCTACAATGAGCAGTTCTTC